What follows are 10 T cell receptor beta chains derived from one specimen sequenced in a study of beta chain features in type 1 diabetes. Expressed TCRB transcripts were sequenced because the entire RNA isolate underwent reverse transcription. Sequencing was performed with immunoSEQ multiplex PCR; in TCRdb, only in-frame clones are kept and a portion is missing. The table has about 200,000 clones, approximately 10% seen once; the top ten hold approximately 1.5%. The specimen was central memory CD4+ T cells from blood. The receptors originated from a man between 18 and 29 years old in good health.

The chain combines TRBV4-3 with TRBJ2-7; 9 bases map to TRBD1. Per germline, CDR1 LGHNA and CDR2 YSLEER. Unmatched junction bases numbered 2, after V lost 4 bases and J lost 1 base. The CDR3 consists of 14 residues. CDR3 protein: CASSLDRGSYEQYF. CDR3 sequence (DNA): TGCGCCAGCAGCCTGGACAGGGGTTCCTACGAGCAGTACTTC.

This chain joins TRBV28 and TRBJ1-5; possibly TRBD1 for D (5 bases). In germline, CDR1 is MDHEN, CDR2 SYDVKM. Deletions cut 6 bases from V and 4 bases from J, with 16 bases between. The CDR3 covers 15 residues. The CDR3 DNA reads as TGTGCCAGCAGCGGCGAGGGGATGGGTAATCAGCCCCAGCATTTT. It specifies CASSGEGMGNQPQHF.

This clone was found many times. CDR3 sequence (DNA): TGTGCCAGCAGCCAGATCCGATCAGAGACCCAGTACTTC. It encodes CASSQIRSETQYF. The rearrangement joins TRBV7-8 to TRBJ2-5; no clear D gene. In germline, CDR1 is SGHVS, CDR2 FQNEAQ. V lost 5 bases and J lost 4, with 11 bases in between. This CDR3 region has 13 residues.

This clone was detected many times. The rearrangement uses TRBV6-6 and TRBJ2-5, with D hard to call. This CDR3 region has 13 residues. Germline V gene sequence: CDR1 MNHNY, CDR2 SVGAGI (reference sequence). The ends were cut back, 6 bases at V and 0 bases at J, with 8 bases in the middle. CDR3 amino acids: CASRKYYQETQYF. The CDR3 nucleotides are TGTGCCAGCAGGAAGTATTACCAAGAGACCCAGTACTTC.

This clone appeared a few times. CDR3: CASSPGQASYEQYF. CDR3 nucleotide sequence: TGTGCCAGCAGCCCGGGACAGGCTTCCTACGAGCAGTACTTC. The genes are TRBV7-9 and TRBJ2-7, with 8 bases lining up with TRBD1. Germline lookup yields CDR1 SEHNR and CDR2 FQNEAQ (reference sequence). V trimming: 5 bases; J trimming: 1 base; junction bases outside the gene matches: 4. The CDR3 has 14 amino acids.

This chain connects TRBV6-5 to TRBJ2-1, with 7 bases fitting TRBD1. CDR3 length equals 13 residues. Germline loops: CDR1 MNHEY, CDR2 SVGAGI. Losses at the gene ends were 0 bases for V and 7 bases for J; bases not matched to a gene: 0. This CDR3 reads CASSYSRGNEQFF. The CDR3 DNA reads TGTGCCAGCAGTTACTCCAGGGGGAATGAGCAGTTCTTC.

The rearrangement uses TRBV7-3 and TRBJ2-1, with D perhaps matching TRBD2 (6 bases). The length of the CDR3 is 13 residues. The ends were cut back, 2 bases at V and 13 bases at J, with 15 bases in the middle. CDR1 is SGHTA and CDR2 is FQGTGA in the germline V gene. CDR3 DNA sequence: TGTGCCAGCAGCTTAGGGCTAGCGTCCATCCAGTTCTTC. This translates into CASSLGLASIQFF.

This clone showed up just a few times. This sequence may be a read error, since a much larger clone differs from it by one base. The sample has other DNA sequences that encode this CDR3 too. The chain uses TRBV30 and TRBJ1-1, with D tentatively TRBD1 (5 bases). CDR1 and CDR2 (germline): GTSNPN, SVGIG (reference sequence). V was shortened by 8 bases and J by 7 bases, with 14 bases between the two germline ends. The CDR3 sequence is 11 residues long. The CDR3 sequence: CAANPGREAFF. The CDR3 DNA sequence: TGTGCCGCCAACCCGGGGCGTGAAGCTTTCTTT. Supplemented by reference TRBV30 and TRBJ1-1, the full variable domain reads SQTIHQWPATLVQPVGSPLSLECTVEGTSNPNLYWYRQAAGRGLQLLFYSVGIGQISSEVPQNLSASRPQDRQFILSSKKLLLSDSGFYLCAANPGREAFFGQGTRLTVV.

This clone was seen only a few times. The rearrangement uses TRBV4-3 and TRBJ1-1; 7 bases agree with TRBD1. CDR3 length: 15 amino acids. The ends lost 1 base at V and 1 base at J; junction bases unmatched: 3. CDR1 LGHNA and CDR2 YSLEER come from the germline V gene. CDR3 protein: CASSQGDRTNTEAFF. Here the CDR3 DNA reads TGCGCCAGCAGCCAAGGGGACAGAACGAACACTGAAGCTTTCTTT.

This clone was detected only a few times. The chain couples TRBV7-2 to TRBJ2-7; D is possibly TRBD1 or TRBD2 (5 bases each). The V end lost 5 bases, the J end lost 3 bases, and 11 bases lay between the germline ends. Germline V CDR1 and CDR2: SGHTA, FQGNSA. This CDR3 region has 13 residues. The CDR3 reads CASSARAGYEQYF. CDR3 DNA: TGTGCCAGCAGCGCCAGGGCGGGCTACGAGCAGTACTTC.